This is a list of T cell receptor beta chains from one sample in a study of PD-L1 blockade in urothelial cancer. TCRdb's copy holds only in-frame clones and misses some; the assay was immunoSEQ multiplex PCR. The table includes under 85,000 clones, more than 85% detected once. The starting material was PBMCs, obtained around atezolizumab (anti-PD-L1) treatment. The receptor set was obtained from a woman over 75 with urothelial cancer. Both conserved end residues are part of each CDR3. Each record gives: clone size, D gene, J gene, CDR3 length, V gene, CDR3 DNA, CDR3 protein. D genes are given only for firm matches. Some rows have no size entry. The others give once, few or many, or a class for an expanded clone.

clone_size: -; d_call: -; j_call: TRBJ2-3; cdr3_length: 15; v_call: TRBV7-8; cdr3_nt: TGTGCCAGCAGCTTAGCGGGAGTTAGGGTCGGTACGCAGTATTTT; cdr3_aa: CASSLAGVRVGTQYF
clone_size: -; d_call: -; j_call: TRBJ1-5; cdr3_length: 14; v_call: TRBV10-3; cdr3_nt: TGTGCCATCAGTTCAGGGGTTAGCAATCAGCCCCAGCATTTT; cdr3_aa: CAISSGVSNQPQHF
clone_size: -; d_call: TRBD1; j_call: TRBJ2-2; cdr3_length: 13; v_call: TRBV7-2; cdr3_nt: TGTGCCAGCCAGGGACAGATCACCGGGGAGCTGTTTTTT; cdr3_aa: CASQGQITGELFF
clone_size: -; d_call: TRBD1; j_call: TRBJ2-5; cdr3_length: 16; v_call: TRBV12-5; cdr3_nt: TGTGCTAGTGGCCTGGGACAGCTTACCAACCAAGAGACCCAGTACTTC; cdr3_aa: CASGLGQLTNQETQYF
clone_size: -; d_call: -; j_call: TRBJ2-3; cdr3_length: 16; v_call: TRBV15; cdr3_nt: TGTGCCACCAGCAGAGATTGGCGGAACCCCACAGATACGCAGTATTTT; cdr3_aa: CATSRDWRNPTDTQYF
clone_size: -; d_call: -; j_call: TRBJ1-1; cdr3_length: 13; v_call: TRBV6-1; cdr3_nt: TGTGCCAGCAACGAACGAGGGAGCACTGAAGCTTTCTTT; cdr3_aa: CASNERGSTEAFF
clone_size: -; d_call: TRBD2; j_call: TRBJ2-1; cdr3_length: 18; v_call: TRBV6-1; cdr3_nt: TGTGCCAGCAGTGAAGCGAGGCTAGCGGGCGTCTCCTACAATGAGCAGTTCTTC; cdr3_aa: CASSEARLAGVSYNEQFF
clone_size: -; d_call: -; j_call: TRBJ1-2; cdr3_length: 12; v_call: TRBV7-9; cdr3_nt: TGTGCCAGCAGCTCCGGGATCTATGGCTACACCTTC; cdr3_aa: CASSSGIYGYTF
clone_size: -; d_call: -; j_call: TRBJ2-2; cdr3_length: 15; v_call: TRBV5-1; cdr3_nt: TGCGCCACCTCTTTCGTAGCAGGGCCCACCGGGGAGCTGTTTTTT; cdr3_aa: CATSFVAGPTGELFF
clone_size: -; d_call: TRBD2; j_call: TRBJ2-3; cdr3_length: 14; v_call: TRBV30; cdr3_nt: TGTGCCATGGGACTAGCGGGGCCCACAGATACGCAGTATTTT; cdr3_aa: CAMGLAGPTDTQYF
clone_size: -; d_call: TRBD1; j_call: TRBJ1-5; cdr3_length: 14; v_call: TRBV2; cdr3_nt: TGTGCCAGCATTGGACAGGGGGCGCGTCAGCCCCAGCATTTT; cdr3_aa: CASIGQGARQPQHF
clone_size: -; d_call: TRBD1; j_call: TRBJ1-1; cdr3_length: 15; v_call: TRBV25-1; cdr3_nt: TGTGCCAGCAGTTACCAGGGGGCCGGGAACACTGAAGCTTTCTTT; cdr3_aa: CASSYQGAGNTEAFF
clone_size: -; d_call: -; j_call: TRBJ2-2; cdr3_length: 14; v_call: TRBV5-1; cdr3_nt: TGCGCCAGCAGCTACCGGGGAGGCACCGGGGAGCTGTTTTTT; cdr3_aa: CASSYRGGTGELFF
clone_size: -; d_call: -; j_call: TRBJ1-1; cdr3_length: 13; v_call: TRBV25-1; cdr3_nt: TGTGCCAGCAGTGAATCCGGGAGAACTGAAGCTTTCTTT; cdr3_aa: CASSESGRTEAFF
clone_size: -; d_call: -; j_call: TRBJ2-1; cdr3_length: 15; v_call: TRBV10-2; cdr3_nt: TGCGCCAGCAGTGAGCCGAACCGACAGTACAATGAGCAGTTCTTC; cdr3_aa: CASSEPNRQYNEQFF
clone_size: -; d_call: -; j_call: TRBJ1-1; cdr3_length: 16; v_call: TRBV2; cdr3_nt: TGTGCCAGCATCCGGACAGCCCAACACCAGCCGAGAAAGGCTTTCTTT; cdr3_aa: CASIRTAQHQPRKAFF
clone_size: -; d_call: TRBD2; j_call: TRBJ2-5; cdr3_length: 14; v_call: TRBV27; cdr3_nt: TGTGCCAGCAGTTACACCCGTATAGCGGGGGCCCAGTACTTC; cdr3_aa: CASSYTRIAGAQYF
clone_size: -; d_call: -; j_call: TRBJ1-1; cdr3_length: 13; v_call: TRBV5-4; cdr3_nt: TGTGCCAGCAGCCCGGACTTGAACACTGAAGCTTTCTTT; cdr3_aa: CASSPDLNTEAFF
clone_size: -; d_call: TRBD1; j_call: TRBJ1-2; cdr3_length: 14; v_call: TRBV28; cdr3_nt: TGTGCCAGCGGAGCGACAGGGACGGCCTATGGCTACACCTTC; cdr3_aa: CASGATGTAYGYTF
clone_size: -; d_call: -; j_call: TRBJ1-1; cdr3_length: 13; v_call: TRBV4-1; cdr3_nt: TGCGCCAGCAGCCTCCCCCGAGCCGCTGAAGCTTTCTTT; cdr3_aa: CASSLPRAAEAFF
clone_size: -; d_call: TRBD1; j_call: TRBJ2-7; cdr3_length: 15; v_call: TRBV30; cdr3_nt: TGTGCCTGGAGGGACCCGGGACAGGGTCTGTACGAGCAGTACTTC; cdr3_aa: CAWRDPGQGLYEQYF
clone_size: -; d_call: -; j_call: TRBJ2-2; cdr3_length: 15; v_call: TRBV5-1; cdr3_nt: TGCGCCAGCAGCCCGGAGACTGGAAACACCGGGGAGCTGTTTTTT; cdr3_aa: CASSPETGNTGELFF
clone_size: once; d_call: -; j_call: TRBJ1-1; cdr3_length: 16; v_call: TRBV10-3; cdr3_nt: TGTGCCATCAGTGATCGTGTTGGGACGCGGGGGACTGAAGCTTTCTTT; cdr3_aa: CAISDRVGTRGTEAFF
clone_size: -; d_call: -; j_call: TRBJ2-4; cdr3_length: 17; v_call: TRBV30; cdr3_nt: TGTGCCTGGGCCCCTCCCGGGGTTTCAATAGCCAAAAACATCCAGTACTTC; cdr3_aa: CAWAPPGVSIAKNIQYF
clone_size: -; d_call: TRBD1; j_call: TRBJ2-5; cdr3_length: 13; v_call: TRBV19; cdr3_nt: TGTGCCAGTAGTAGGGACAGGGAAGGGACCCAGTACTTC; cdr3_aa: CASSRDREGTQYF
clone_size: -; d_call: -; j_call: TRBJ2-3; cdr3_length: 17; v_call: TRBV7-3; cdr3_nt: TGTGCCAGCAGCTCACAAGGACAGCATCGAGGTGCAGATACGCAGTATTTT; cdr3_aa: CASSSQGQHRGADTQYF
clone_size: -; d_call: TRBD1; j_call: TRBJ1-4; cdr3_length: 16; v_call: TRBV5-1; cdr3_nt: TGCGCCAGCAGCCTAATAGGACAGGGGCGGGGTGAAAAACTGTTTTTT; cdr3_aa: CASSLIGQGRGEKLFF
clone_size: -; d_call: -; j_call: TRBJ1-3; cdr3_length: 14; v_call: TRBV30; cdr3_nt: TGTGCCTGGGACCAGGGTAACTTTGGAAACACCATATATTTT; cdr3_aa: CAWDQGNFGNTIYF
clone_size: -; d_call: TRBD1; j_call: TRBJ2-7; cdr3_length: 15; v_call: TRBV7-3; cdr3_nt: TGTGCCAGCAGCTCCGGACAGGGGCCTACTTACGAGCAGTACTTC; cdr3_aa: CASSSGQGPTYEQYF
clone_size: -; d_call: -; j_call: TRBJ1-1; cdr3_length: 13; v_call: TRBV28; cdr3_nt: TGTGCCAGCAGTCCACAGCCGGTCACTGAAGCTTTCTTT; cdr3_aa: CASSPQPVTEAFF
clone_size: -; d_call: TRBD2; j_call: TRBJ2-1; cdr3_length: 15; v_call: TRBV6-5; cdr3_nt: TGTGCCAGCAGTTACATGGGGCTAGCGGGAGATGAGCAGTTCTTC; cdr3_aa: CASSYMGLAGDEQFF
clone_size: -; d_call: TRBD1; j_call: TRBJ2-7; cdr3_length: 14; v_call: TRBV27; cdr3_nt: TGTGCCAGCAGGACGGGACAGGGGACCGACGAGCAGTACTTC; cdr3_aa: CASRTGQGTDEQYF
clone_size: -; d_call: -; j_call: TRBJ1-1; cdr3_length: 12; v_call: TRBV5-6; cdr3_nt: TGTGCCAGCAGCTTACGGTCGGAGGAAGCTTTCTTT; cdr3_aa: CASSLRSEEAFF
clone_size: -; d_call: -; j_call: TRBJ2-7; cdr3_length: 13; v_call: TRBV28; cdr3_nt: TGTGCCAGCAGCCAAACCCCTTCGGTCGAGCAGTACTTC; cdr3_aa: CASSQTPSVEQYF
clone_size: -; d_call: TRBD2; j_call: TRBJ2-1; cdr3_length: 16; v_call: TRBV11-2; cdr3_nt: TGTGCCAGCAGCGCCGCTAGCGGGCTGGGGGGTGGTGAGCAGTTCTTC; cdr3_aa: CASSAASGLGGGEQFF
clone_size: -; d_call: TRBD2; j_call: TRBJ2-1; cdr3_length: 17; v_call: TRBV5-1; cdr3_nt: TGCGCCAGCAGCTTGGAAGCGGGACCCCCATCCTACAATGAGCAGTTCTTC; cdr3_aa: CASSLEAGPPSYNEQFF
clone_size: -; d_call: TRBD1; j_call: TRBJ1-5; cdr3_length: 16; v_call: TRBV18; cdr3_nt: TGTGCCAGCTCACCGACGCAGGGGGTCGGCAATCAGCCCCAGCATTTT; cdr3_aa: CASSPTQGVGNQPQHF
clone_size: -; d_call: TRBD1; j_call: TRBJ2-5; cdr3_length: 12; v_call: TRBV7-9; cdr3_nt: TGTGCCAGCAGCGTAGGACAGGGAGCCCAGTACTTC; cdr3_aa: CASSVGQGAQYF
clone_size: -; d_call: -; j_call: TRBJ2-2; cdr3_length: 13; v_call: TRBV30; cdr3_nt: TGTGCCTGGAGTAGCGCTCGCACCGGGGAGCTGTTTTTT; cdr3_aa: CAWSSARTGELFF
clone_size: -; d_call: -; j_call: TRBJ2-5; cdr3_length: 14; v_call: TRBV19; cdr3_nt: TGTGCCAGTAGTATCGAGGGCTGGGGAGAGACCCAGTACTTC; cdr3_aa: CASSIEGWGETQYF
clone_size: -; d_call: -; j_call: TRBJ2-7; cdr3_length: 15; v_call: TRBV27; cdr3_nt: TGTGCCAGCAGTTTGGGGAGAATTGGGGAGTACGAGCAGTACTTC; cdr3_aa: CASSLGRIGEYEQYF
clone_size: once; d_call: TRBD1; j_call: TRBJ1-2; cdr3_length: 17; v_call: TRBV27; cdr3_nt: TGTGCCAGCAGTTTCGCGGGGAAGAGGGACAGGAGTTTTGGCTACACCTTC; cdr3_aa: CASSFAGKRDRSFGYTF
clone_size: -; d_call: -; j_call: TRBJ1-2; cdr3_length: 15; v_call: TRBV28; cdr3_nt: TGTGCCAGCAGTTTGGGCCAGAACCCTTTCTATGGCTACACCTTC; cdr3_aa: CASSLGQNPFYGYTF
clone_size: -; d_call: TRBD2; j_call: TRBJ2-1; cdr3_length: 14; v_call: TRBV7-2; cdr3_nt: TGTGCCAGCAGCTTTTGGACTAGCGCGAATGAGCAGTTCTTC; cdr3_aa: CASSFWTSANEQFF
clone_size: once; d_call: -; j_call: TRBJ1-1; cdr3_length: 13; v_call: TRBV9; cdr3_nt: TGTGCCAGCAGCTCCGACCCCGGGGGAGAAGCTTTCTTT; cdr3_aa: CASSSDPGGEAFF
clone_size: -; d_call: -; j_call: TRBJ1-1; cdr3_length: 15; v_call: TRBV28; cdr3_nt: TGTGCCAGCAGTTTATGGAACGGGGCAGGGGATGAAGCTTTCTTT; cdr3_aa: CASSLWNGAGDEAFF
clone_size: -; d_call: -; j_call: TRBJ2-1; cdr3_length: 15; v_call: TRBV6-6; cdr3_nt: TGTGCCAGCACCTATGCCCCTCACAGTGCCAATGAGCAGTTCTTC; cdr3_aa: CASTYAPHSANEQFF
clone_size: -; d_call: -; j_call: TRBJ1-5; cdr3_length: 15; v_call: TRBV18; cdr3_nt: TGTGCCAGCTCCAACGGTCCAGGGAGCAATCAGCCCCAGCATTTT; cdr3_aa: CASSNGPGSNQPQHF
clone_size: -; d_call: -; j_call: TRBJ1-2; cdr3_length: 14; v_call: TRBV4-1; cdr3_nt: TGCGCCAGCAGCCCGACGGGGTCTGGGTATGGCTACACCTTC; cdr3_aa: CASSPTGSGYGYTF
clone_size: -; d_call: TRBD2; j_call: TRBJ2-2; cdr3_length: 16; v_call: TRBV7-8; cdr3_nt: TGTGCCAGCAGCTTAGGACGGCCTAGCGGCCTCGGGGAGCTGTTTTTT; cdr3_aa: CASSLGRPSGLGELFF
clone_size: -; d_call: -; j_call: TRBJ1-2; cdr3_length: 11; v_call: TRBV10-3; cdr3_nt: TGTGCCTCAACAGGGAGGGATGGCTACACCTTC; cdr3_aa: CASTGRDGYTF
clone_size: -; d_call: TRBD1; j_call: TRBJ1-3; cdr3_length: 16; v_call: TRBV29-1; cdr3_nt: TGCAGCGCTACCCCGGGACAGGGGCTGTCTGGAAACACCATATATTTT; cdr3_aa: CSATPGQGLSGNTIYF
clone_size: -; d_call: -; j_call: TRBJ1-4; cdr3_length: 12; v_call: TRBV6-5; cdr3_nt: TGTGCCAGCAGTTACTCCGGTGAAAAACTGTTTTTT; cdr3_aa: CASSYSGEKLFF
clone_size: once; d_call: -; j_call: TRBJ2-2; cdr3_length: 14; v_call: TRBV29-1; cdr3_nt: TGCAGCGTTGTTGGAGGGCCTAACACCGGGGAGCTGTTTTTT; cdr3_aa: CSVVGGPNTGELFF
clone_size: -; d_call: -; j_call: TRBJ2-1; cdr3_length: 16; v_call: TRBV19; cdr3_nt: TGTGCCAGTAGTTCCCAGGGGACGGTGGTAAACAATGAGCAGTTCTTC; cdr3_aa: CASSSQGTVVNNEQFF
clone_size: -; d_call: -; j_call: TRBJ1-5; cdr3_length: 15; v_call: TRBV7-2; cdr3_nt: TGTGCCAGCAGCTTAGTGGGCACAGAGAATCAGCCCCAGCATTTT; cdr3_aa: CASSLVGTENQPQHF
clone_size: -; d_call: -; j_call: TRBJ2-1; cdr3_length: 15; v_call: TRBV2; cdr3_nt: TGTGCCAGCAGTTTAGCGGAGAGCTCCTACAATGAGCAGTTCTTC; cdr3_aa: CASSLAESSYNEQFF